Listed here are 30 T cell receptor beta chains from one sample, sequenced in a study of cytomegalovirus exposure and HLA in healthy donors. It was with 60 Vbeta and 13 Jbeta primers that the PCR ran. Repertoires were generated with immunoSEQ multiplex PCR, while TCRdb's copy carries only in-frame clones and drops some. The sample contains approximately 170,000 clones, roughly 80% of which appear only once. The sequenced material came from PBMCs. Receptors were obtained from a male donor in good health and CMV-seronegative.

The rearrangement joins TRBV9 to TRBJ2-5, with 7 nucleotides matching TRBD1. The CDR3 runs to 13 residues. Losses at the gene ends were 3 bases for V and 3 bases for J; bases not matched to a gene: 2. Germline V gene sequence: CDR1 SGDLS, CDR2 YYNGEE. In DNA form, the CDR3 reads TGTGCCAGCAGCGCCGGGACAGAAGAGACCCAGTACTTC. It encodes CASSAGTEETQYF.

The gene calls are TRBV7-8 and TRBJ1-5, with 7 bases lining up with TRBD1. CDR1 is SGHVS and CDR2 is FQNEAQ in the germline V gene. V trimming: 2 bases; J trimming: 9 bases; junction bases outside the gene matches: 13. The CDR3 consists of 16 residues. The CDR3 DNA reads TGTGCCAGCAGCTTATCCCGGGACAGCAAAAGTGGGCCCCAGCATTTT. It yields the protein CASSLSRDSKSGPQHF.

The CDR3 spells CASSYLASGPRGDEQFF. The CDR3 DNA is TGTGCCAGCAGCTACCTCGCCAGCGGCCCACGGGGGGATGAGCAGTTCTTC. The chain has TRBV7-9 and TRBJ2-1, with 7 positions matching TRBD2. Losses at the gene ends were 4 bases for V and 8 bases for J; bases not matched to a gene: 17. CDR1 and CDR2 (germline): SEHNR, FQNEAQ (reference sequence). The CDR3 runs 17 residues.

The DNA for the CDR3 is TGCGCCAGCAGCCAAGAGACAAGAGAAGGCGAAAAACTGTTTTTT. Amino acids: CASSQETREGEKLFF. The rearrangement links TRBV4-3 to TRBJ1-4; no clear D. The CDR3 covers 15 residues. Trimming cost V 0 bases and J 8 bases, with 13 bases left between them. CDR1 and CDR2 from the germline V gene are LGHNA and YSLEER.

This clone was picked up a small number of times. Germline and junction disagree at one end, which may indicate a read error. This rearrangement joins TRBV28 to TRBJ1-1; weak D call: TRBD1 (5 bases). This CDR3 has 11 residues. CDR1 and CDR2 from the germline V gene are MDHEN and SYDVKM. For the CDR3, the DNA is TGTGCCAGCAGTTTTGCTGGGGCAGGCACTTTT. Protein sequence: CASSFAGAGTF.

There are a few counts of this clone. Within the sample, other DNA sequences also encode this same CDR3. V gene TRBV4-1 combines with J gene TRBJ2-5; 11 bases line up with TRBD1. V lost 4 bases, J lost 4 bases, and 8 bases stayed unmatched. Germline V gene data show CDR1 as MGHRA and CDR2 as YSYEKL. The CDR3 has 16 residues. The CDR3 sequence: CASSLPGQGARETQYF. Here the CDR3 DNA reads TGCGCCAGCAGCCTCCCCGGACAGGGGGCTCGAGAGACCCAGTACTTC.

This sequence joins TRBV4-1 and TRBJ1-2; D not certain. Germline CDR1 is MGHRA and CDR2 is YSYEKL. With 5 bases removed from V and 4 bases from J, the gap between germline ends came to 23 bases. This CDR3 comprises 17 residues. CDR3 sequence reads: CASSGPAAADKPYGYTF. The CDR3 coding sequence is TGCGCCAGCAGCGGCCCAGCAGCCGCGGATAAGCCCTATGGCTACACCTTC.

V is TRBV5-1 and J is TRBJ1-5; TRBD1 is a possible D gene (6 bases). Deletions cut 4 bases from V and 9 bases from J, with 17 bases between. Germline V gene data show CDR1 as SGHRS and CDR2 as YFSETQ. The CDR3 contains 14 residues. CDR3 DNA sequence: TGCGCCAGCAGCAAGGGACAATGGAAAATGCCCCAGCATTTT. As protein: CASSKGQWKMPQHF.

This clone was found once. The chain uses TRBV19 and TRBJ1-5, with TRBD1 as a possible D gene (5 bases). The CDR3 loop spans 15 amino acids. V dropped 1 base and J dropped 0 bases, with 7 bases sitting between them. CDR1 and CDR2 (germline): LNHDA, SQIVND (reference sequence). The CDR3: CASSIGTLSNQPQHF. DNA for the CDR3: TGTGCCAGTAGTATAGGGACACTTAGCAATCAGCCCCAGCATTTT. Using reference TRBV19 and TRBJ1-5 for the parts outside the CDR3, the full variable domain is DGGITQSPKYLFRKEGQNVTLSCEQNLNHDAMYWYRQDPGQGLRLIYYSQIVNDFQKGDIAEGYSVSREKKESFPLTVTSAQKNPTAFYLCASSIGTLSNQPQHFGDGTRLSIL.

This clone was observed a single time. This chain links TRBV27 with TRBJ2-3, with D tentatively TRBD1 (6 bases). V gave up 3 bases and J gave up 5 bases, with 9 bases separating them. The germline V gene has CDR1 MNHEY and CDR2 SMNVEV (reference sequence). This CDR3 has 13 amino acids. The CDR3 spells CASSFGRGDTQYF. The CDR3 coding sequence is TGTGCCAGCAGTTTCGGCAGGGGAGATACGCAGTATTTT.

The CDR3 region is CALRDSIYEQYF. CDR3 DNA: TGTGCCCTGAGGGACAGTATCTACGAGCAGTACTTC. This chain connects TRBV30 to TRBJ2-5, with 7 bases matching TRBD1. The end of the DNA fits TRBJ2-7 better, so the J call may be wrong. Germline V lookup: CDR1 GTSNPN, CDR2 SVGIG (reference sequence). CDR3 length: 12 amino acids.

The rearrangement links TRBV19 to TRBJ2-5, with 15 bases fitting TRBD2. The length of the CDR3 is 18 residues. Per the germline V gene, CDR1 is LNHDA and CDR2 is SQIVND (reference sequence). The junction had 4 bases not matched to a gene; V was cut back by 2 bases and J by 0 bases. The CDR3 region is CASSIFGTSGGYQETQYF. CDR3 nucleotides: TGTGCCAGTAGTATATTCGGGACTAGCGGGGGGTACCAAGAGACCCAGTACTTC.

V usage is TRBV2 and J usage is TRBJ2-7; 12 bases agree with TRBD1. The CDR3 consists of 15 residues. Trimming removed 3 bases from V and 5 bases from J; junction bases left unmatched: 5. Germline V gives CDR1 SNHLY, CDR2 FYNNEI. The CDR3 DNA reads as TGTGCCAGCAGTGAGGGACAGGGGGCGTTCCACGAGCAGTACTTC. Its protein is CASSEGQGAFHEQYF.

With respect to this clone: Mismatch with germline at one junction end may stem from a read error. The sample has other DNA sequences that encode this CDR3 too. The rearrangement uses TRBV4-3 and TRBJ2-7; D is uncertain. CDR3 length: 14 amino acids. In germline, CDR1 is LGHNA, CDR2 YSLEER. The CDR3 sequence is CASSQDRSAYEQYF. CDR3 in DNA: TGCGCCAGCAGTCAAGATCGGTCGGCCTACGAGCAGTACTTC.

The chain couples TRBV10-3 to TRBJ2-1; D perhaps matches TRBD2 (5 bases). Germline CDR1 reads ENHRY; CDR2 reads SYGVKD. Trimming took off 4 bases at V and 0 bases at J, with 10 bases between the two ends. CDR3 length: 15 amino acids. CDR3 residues: CAISGLGDSYNEQFF. In nucleotides, the CDR3 is TGTGCCATCAGTGGATTGGGAGACTCCTACAATGAGCAGTTCTTC.

The table lists this clone with a few counts. The CDR3: CASSLAGNNEQFF. DNA of the CDR3: TGCGCCAGCAGCTTGGCAGGCAACAATGAGCAGTTCTTC. This chain joins TRBV5-1 and TRBJ2-1; no firm D call. Between the trimmed V and J ends, which lost 0 bases and 5 bases, there was a span of 6 bases. CDR3 size: 13 residues. Germline V gene lookup returns CDR1 SGHRS and CDR2 YFSETQ.

This clone was counted once. This rearrangement joins TRBV7-3 to TRBJ1-6, with TRBD1 as a possible D gene (6 bases). Germline V gene sequence: CDR1 SGHTA, CDR2 FQGTGA. The CDR3 runs to 15 residues. V lost 2 bases, J lost 6 bases, and 11 bases lay in between. This chain's CDR3 is CASSLQGSGNSPLHF. CDR3 DNA: TGTGCCAGCAGCTTACAGGGGAGTGGTAATTCACCCCTCCACTTT.

This sequence joins TRBV28 and TRBJ1-1; D might be TRBD1 (5 bases). There are 14 residues in the CDR3. Per germline, CDR1 MDHEN and CDR2 SYDVKM. Trimming removed 7 bases at V and 4 bases at J, with 16 bases between. CDR3 loop: CASTPGTGGTEAFF. As DNA, the CDR3 is TGTGCCAGCACCCCAGGGACGGGAGGCACTGAAGCTTTCTTT.

The genes are TRBV9 and TRBJ2-3; D perhaps matches TRBD1 (6 bases). Germline CDR1 SGDLS, CDR2 YYNGEE. The CDR3 sequence is 15 residues long. The V and J ends lost 3 bases and 1 base respectively, with 12 bases between them. The CDR3 here is CASSARQVGTDTQYF. The CDR3, as DNA: TGTGCCAGCAGCGCAAGACAGGTGGGCACAGATACGCAGTATTTT.

The chain has TRBV6-4 and TRBJ2-2, with D unresolved. With 4 bases removed from V and 5 bases from J, the gap between germline ends came to 11 bases. The CDR3 is 14 residues long. Germline V CDR1 and CDR2: MRHNA, SNTAGT. The CDR3 loop is CASSASVETGELFF. The CDR3 coding sequence is TGTGCCAGCAGTGCCTCGGTTGAGACCGGGGAGCTGTTTTTT.

The chain recombines TRBV5-1 with TRBJ2-2, with TRBD2 as a possible D gene (6 bases). There are 13 residues in the CDR3. Trimming removed 4 bases at V and 5 bases at J, with 9 bases between. CDR1 and CDR2 (germline): SGHRS, YFSETQ. The CDR3 loop reads CASSRGCTGELFF. The CDR3 DNA reads as TGCGCCAGCAGCCGGGGGTGTACCGGGGAGCTGTTTTTT.

This clone turned up a few times. The chain uses TRBV19 and TRBJ2-5, with TRBD1 identical over 9 bases. The length of the CDR3 is 14 residues. V lost 5 bases, J lost 9 bases, and 10 bases stayed unmatched. Germline CDR1 LNHDA, CDR2 SQIVND (reference sequence). DNA of the CDR3: TGTGCCAGTAGTCCGGGACAGGGCAGTGAGGCCCAGTACTTC. Its translation: CASSPGQGSEAQYF.

V and J are TRBV7-2 and TRBJ2-7, with 9 bases matching TRBD2. V lost 4 bases to trimming and J lost 2 bases; unmatched junction nucleotides: 6. Germline CDR1 SGHTA, CDR2 FQGNSA. The CDR3 is 15 amino acids. CDR3 in amino acids: CASSYQAGGTYEQYF. The CDR3 coding sequence is TGTGCCAGCAGCTACCAAGCGGGAGGAACCTACGAGCAGTACTTC.

This chain joins TRBV5-1 and TRBJ1-4, with D possibly TRBD1 on 6 matching bases. The V end was cut by 0 bases, the J end by 4 bases, with 10 bases between. CDR3 length: 15 residues. The germline gives CDR1 SGHRS, CDR2 YFSETQ. This CDR3 reads CASSLVGQINEKLFF. Here the CDR3 DNA reads TGCGCCAGCAGCTTGGTTGGACAGATTAATGAAAAACTGTTTTTT. The full variable domain, completed using reference TRBV5-1 and TRBJ1-4, is KAGVTQTPRYLIKTRGQQVTLSCSPISGHRSVSWYQQTPGQGLQFLFEYFSETQRNKGNFPGRFSGRQFSNSRSEMNVSTLELGDSALYLCASSLVGQINEKLFFGSGTQLSVL.

The rearrangement links TRBV6-1 to TRBJ2-7, with D maybe TRBD1 (6 bases). V dropped 6 bases and J dropped 2 bases, with 17 bases sitting between them. There are 15 residues in the CDR3. Germline V CDR1 and CDR2: MNHNS, SASEGT. CDR3 sequence (DNA): TGTGCCAGCAGCAGAAACAGGGACGGAGCCTACGAGCAGTACTTC. It is translated as CASSRNRDGAYEQYF.

The gene calls are TRBV5-1 and TRBJ2-3; 8 bases are a match to TRBD2. This CDR3 has 15 amino acids. With V trimmed by 4 bases and J by 2 bases, 6 bases remained unmatched. Germline V lookup: CDR1 SGHRS, CDR2 YFSETQ. The CDR3 reads CASSPAGGPTDTQYF. The DNA of the CDR3 is TGCGCCAGCAGCCCTGCGGGGGGCCCCACAGATACGCAGTATTTT. Together with reference TRBV5-1 and TRBJ2-3, the CDR3 gives the full variable domain: KAGVTQTPRYLIKTRGQQVTLSCSPISGHRSVSWYQQTPGQGLQFLFEYFSETQRNKGNFPGRFSGRQFSNSRSEMNVSTLELGDSALYLCASSPAGGPTDTQYFGPGTRLTVL.

This chain joins TRBV5-1 and TRBJ1-4; no clear D gene. The CDR3 is 16 residues long. Germline CDR1 and CDR2: SGHRS and YFSETQ. The ends were cut back, 0 bases at V and 7 bases at J, with 16 bases in the middle. DNA of the CDR3: TGCGCCAGCAGCTTGGCCAGCGGTGCGGGATTTGAAAAACTGTTTTTT. This gives the protein CASSLASGAGFEKLFF.

The rearrangement links TRBV4-2 to TRBJ1-2; unclear D gene. This CDR3 is built from 15 residues. Trimming pared 8 bases from V and 0 bases from J, leaving 16 bases between. The V gene's germline CDR1 is LGHNA and CDR2 YNFKEQ. The DNA of the CDR3 is TGTGCCAGCGGGCCCTATGGATTAACTAACTATGGCTACACCTTC. It specifies CASGPYGLTNYGYTF.

V usage is TRBV7-3 and J usage is TRBJ1-1; 8 nucleotides line up with TRBD1. This CDR3 contains 19 residues. V was clipped by 1 base and J by 4 bases; unmatched bases: 17. CDR1 is SGHTA, CDR2 FQGTGA, per germline. As DNA, the CDR3 is TGTGCCAGCAGCTTAAGGGGGACGAGACAGGGGATTTTTGGCACTGAAGCTTTCTTT. Translation: CASSLRGTRQGIFGTEAFF.

The chain combines TRBV6-1 with TRBJ1-2; perhaps TRBD1 as D (5 bases). The germline V gene encodes CDR1 MNHNS and CDR2 SASEGT. This CDR3 spans 11 amino acids. V dropped 6 bases and J dropped 8 bases, with 10 bases sitting between them. CDR3: CASRVGQGYTF. Written as DNA, the CDR3 is TGTGCCAGCAGGGTTGGACAAGGCTACACCTTC.